This T cell receptor (beta chain) is drawn from a study of T cell responses to AZD1222 COVID-19 vaccine. Findings and limits, study-wide: Epitopes outside B.1.351 and B.1.1.7 mutated regions reportedly drew nearly half of spike TCRs. Baseline seropositives among AZD1222 recipients totaled only five to seven. Among vaccine-associated CD4 TCRs, coverage spanned spike, with dominance at 160-218 and 743-854. Receipt of two AZD1222 doses was followed by a rise in Spike-specific TCR breadth and depth.

V dropped 0 bases and J dropped 8 bases, with 10 bases sitting between them. CDR3 length equals 14 residues. Germline loops: CDR1 MNHEY, CDR2 SVGAGI. The protocol was immunoSEQ multiplex PCR, while the TCRdb copy is restricted to in-frame clones and leaves out a portion. Among some 120,000 clones listed, around 84% were seen once. For this clone: Its antigen is not known.

The receptor was isolated from an adult in good health. V and J are TRBV6-5 and TRBJ2-2, with unresolved D. The starting material was peripheral blood, obtained on day 0 of AZD1222 vaccination. CDR3 sequence (DNA): TGTGCCAGCAGTTACTCGTATACTTCAGGGGAGCTGTTTTTT. Protein: CASSYSYTSGELFF.